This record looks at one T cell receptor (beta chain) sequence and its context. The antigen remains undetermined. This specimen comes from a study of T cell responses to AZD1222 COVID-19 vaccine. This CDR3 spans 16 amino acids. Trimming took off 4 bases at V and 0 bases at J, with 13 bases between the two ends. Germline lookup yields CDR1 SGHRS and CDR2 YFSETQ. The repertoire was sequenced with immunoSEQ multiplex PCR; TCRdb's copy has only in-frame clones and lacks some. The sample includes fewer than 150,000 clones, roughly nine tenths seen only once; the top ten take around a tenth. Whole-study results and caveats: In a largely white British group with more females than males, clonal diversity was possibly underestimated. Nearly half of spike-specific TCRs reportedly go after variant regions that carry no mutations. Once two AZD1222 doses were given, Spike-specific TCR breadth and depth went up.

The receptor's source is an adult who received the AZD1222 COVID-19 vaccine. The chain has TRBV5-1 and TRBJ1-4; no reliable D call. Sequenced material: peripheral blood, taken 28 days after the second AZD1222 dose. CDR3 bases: TGCGCCAGCAGCCCAGGACGGGTCTCAACTAATGAAAAACTGTTTTTT. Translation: CASSPGRVSTNEKLFF.